These 27 T cell receptor beta chains were sequenced from one sample in a study of blood T cells in healthy people across ages. Using a J-beta primer mix together with a sample-barcoded 5' primer, a second PCR was run for roughly 7 to 11 cycles. TCRdb independently ran MiXCR on the 5' RACE reads; one entry per CDR3 protein. The sample has about 570,000 distinct CDR3 sequences; roughly a quarter are singletons. This sample also appeared in a second study, on T cells of mothers and their children.

Sequenced material: blood. These receptors all stem from a boy under 10 years old in good health.

The chain joins TRBV21-1 to TRBJ2-7; the D call in the table, TRBD1, was not verified against the DNA. TRBV21-1 is a known pseudogene. The CDR3 contains 12 residues. The CDR3 bases are TGTGCCAGCAAGATAGGGGTCTACGAGCAGTACTTC. As protein: CASKIGVYEQYF.

This clonotype has only a few counts. At one end, the junction sequence differs from germline, possibly due to a read error. This rearrangement joins TRBV7-7 to TRBJ1-2, with 8 bases aligning to TRBD1. CDR3 length: 16 amino acids. The germline gives CDR1 SSHAT, CDR2 FNYEAQ (reference sequence). CDR3 DNA sequence: TGTGCTAGCAGCTTAGCGGACAGGGAACGAAACTATGGCTACACCTTC. Amino acids: CASSLADRERNYGYTF.

V is TRBV4-2 and J is TRBJ2-7, with D possibly being TRBD1 (7 bases). The germline gives CDR1 LGHNA, CDR2 YNFKEQ. The V end was cut by 3 bases, the J end by 3 bases, with 12 bases between. The length of the CDR3 is 14 residues. CDR3 DNA sequence: TGTGCCAGCAGCCAGGCAGGGGGGCTCTACGAGCAGTACTTC. Translating it yields CASSQAGGLYEQYF.

The chain recombines TRBV5-5 with TRBJ1-2, with D uncertain. V lost 0 bases and J 0 bases, leaving 9 bases between the germline ends. Per the germline V gene, CDR1 is SGHKS and CDR2 is YYEKEE (reference sequence). The CDR3 extends over 15 amino acids. For the CDR3, the DNA is TGTGCCAGCAGCTTGGCCCCGGGGTCTAACTATGGCTACACCTTC. It specifies CASSLAPGSNYGYTF.

The rearrangement links TRBV9 to TRBJ2-5; 9 nucleotides align to TRBD2. The CDR3 has 14 amino acids. Germline V gives CDR1 SGDLS, CDR2 YYNGEE. V gave up 7 bases and J gave up 2 bases; unmatched junction bases: 6. The CDR3 spells CASSSGELQETQYF. The CDR3 DNA reads TGTGCCAGCTCTAGCGGGGAGTTACAAGAGACCCAGTACTTC.

This clonotype has more than one count but fewer than ten. The rearrangement links TRBV4-1 to TRBJ1-5, with D uncertain. Germline V lookup: CDR1 MGHRA, CDR2 YSYEKL. The CDR3 extends over 15 amino acids. V lost 1 base and J lost 6, with 13 bases in between. The CDR3 region is CASSQAPGRGQPQHF. As DNA, the CDR3 is TGCGCCAGCAGCCAAGCTCCAGGTCGGGGTCAGCCCCAGCATTTT.

This clonotype was counted a few times. V is TRBV5-1 and J is TRBJ2-1; 10 bases align to TRBD2. This CDR3 is 16 amino acids long. Germline-derived CDR1 and CDR2 are SGHRS and YFSETQ. Germline trimming cut 0 bases from V and 4 bases from J; bases unmatched to any gene: 4. CDR3 sequence (DNA): TGCGCCAGCAGCTTGGACCAACTAGCGGGATACAATGAGCAGTTCTTC. Translated, it gives CASSLDQLAGYNEQFF.

The sample holds a few counts of this clonotype. The rearrangement joins TRBV27 to TRBJ2-6, with D unclear. Trimming left V 0 bases short and J 1 base short, with 4 bases between. Germline loops: CDR1 MNHEY, CDR2 SMNVEV (reference sequence). The CDR3 totals 15 residues. The CDR3 region is CASSLSRSGANVLTF. CDR3 DNA: TGTGCCAGCAGTTTATCGCGGTCTGGGGCCAACGTCCTGACTTTC. Supplemented by reference TRBV27 and TRBJ2-6, the full variable domain reads EAQVTQNPRYLITVTGKKLTVTCSQNMNHEYMSWYRQDPGLGLRQIYYSMNVEVTDKGDVPEGYKVSRKEKRNFPLILESPSPNQTSLYFCASSLSRSGANVLTFGAGSRLTVL.

DNA of the CDR3: TGTGCCAGCAGGCAGGGTAGCGGGAGTTCCTACGAGCAGTACTTC. Amino acid sequence: CASRQGSGSSYEQYF. V is TRBV6-5 and J is TRBJ2-7; 9 nucleotides agree with TRBD2. The germline gives CDR1 MNHEY, CDR2 SVGAGI. The CDR3 spans 15 residues. V shed 6 bases and J 1 base; nucleotides not matched to a gene: 7.

This sequence joins TRBV12-3 or TRBV12-4 and TRBJ2-3; 9 bases are shared with TRBD2. This CDR3 spans 15 amino acids. V was pared by 5 bases and J by 10 bases, with 13 bases of the junction left unmatched. CDR3 amino acids: CASSPGLAGIEAQYF. CDR3 nucleotides: TGTGCCAGCAGTCCTGGTCTAGCGGGGATCGAGGCGCAGTATTTT.

Concerning this clonotype itself: An end of the junction does not agree with germline; a read error may underlie this. The CDR3, as DNA: TGTGCCAGCAGCAGAAATAGTGTGGATACGGAGTATTTT. Protein: CASSRNSVDTEYF. This rearrangement joins TRBV12-3 or TRBV12-4 to TRBJ2-3; D remains unclear. This CDR3 has 13 residues.

This clonotype has a count of ten or more. The chain links TRBV27 to TRBJ2-7, with 12 bases matching TRBD2. Germline values: CDR1 MNHEY, CDR2 SMNVEV (reference sequence). V trimming: 0 bases; J trimming: 4 bases; junction bases outside the gene matches: 4. CDR3 length equals 16 residues. The CDR3 sequence: CASSLSGLAGTYEQYF. DNA for the CDR3: TGTGCCAGCAGTTTATCCGGACTAGCGGGAACTTACGAGCAGTACTTC.

CDR3 bases: TGCAGTGCTAGAGATCTCGGGGGAGGGGAGCAAGAGACCCAGTACTTC. Translated: CSARDLGGGEQETQYF. The chain carries TRBV20-1 and TRBJ2-5; 7 bases line up with TRBD2. The V and J ends lost 0 bases and 2 bases, in that order; junction bases with no gene match: 9. The length of the CDR3 is 16 residues. Germline loops: CDR1 DFQATT, CDR2 SNEGSKA (reference sequence).

This clonotype appeared a few times. The CDR3 loop is CSVTGFGETQYF. The CDR3 bases are TGCAGCGTCACAGGGTTTGGGGAGACCCAGTACTTC. The chain combines TRBV29-1 with TRBJ2-5; D is possibly TRBD1 (6 bases). Trimming left V 6 bases short and J 5 bases short, with 13 bases between. Germline V lookup: CDR1 SQVTM, CDR2 ANQGSEA. The CDR3 is 12 amino acids.

This clonotype was detected a few times. The chain links TRBV28 to TRBJ1-6; 7 bases are shared with TRBD1. The germline CDR1 and CDR2 sequences are MDHEN and SYDVKM. Unmatched junction bases numbered 9, after V lost 5 bases and J lost 5 bases. The CDR3 totals 16 residues. CDR3 coding DNA: TGTGCCAGCAGTCTTGAAGACAGGGCGGATAATTCACCCCTCCACTTT. Its protein product is CASSLEDRADNSPLHF. Combining the CDR3 with reference TRBV28 and TRBJ1-6 gives the whole variable domain DVKVTQSSRYLVKRTGEKVFLECVQDMDHENMFWYRQDPGLGLRLIYFSYDVKMKEKGDIPEGYSVSREKKERFSLILESASTNQTSMYLCASSLEDRADNSPLHFGNGTRLTVT.

The chain links TRBV20-1 to TRBJ2-1, with 14 bases lining up with TRBD2. There are 20 residues in the CDR3. V trimming: 3 bases; J trimming: 1 base; junction bases outside the gene matches: 14. CDR1 is DFQATT and CDR2 is SNEGSKA in the germline V gene (reference sequence). CDR3 loop: CSASRIRLAGGYRSYNEQFF. CDR3 sequence (DNA): TGCAGTGCTAGCCGAATTCGACTAGCGGGAGGGTATAGGTCCTACAATGAGCAGTTCTTC.

The V and J genes are TRBV6-2 or TRBV6-3 and TRBJ1-1; 12 bases match TRBD1. The CDR3 contains 16 residues. V shed 6 bases, J shed 7 bases, and the junction held 12 bases outside the gene matches. Looked up from germline, CDR1 is MNHEY and CDR2 is SVGEGT. The CDR3 reads CASRHVGQGAKIEAFF. DNA of the CDR3: TGTGCCAGCAGGCACGTGGGACAGGGGGCGAAAATTGAAGCTTTCTTT.

This clonotype was seen more than once but under ten times. The chain uses TRBV29-1 and TRBJ1-1; D is unresolved. The CDR3 is 13 residues long. Trimming shortened V by 7 bases and J by 1 base, and 13 bases separated the two germline ends. Germline assignment: CDR1 SQVTM and CDR2 ANQGSEA. DNA of the CDR3: TGCAGCGCCACACTAGGGAGGAACACTGAAGCTTTCTTT. It translates to CSATLGRNTEAFF. The full variable domain, completed using reference TRBV29-1 and TRBJ1-1, is SAVISQKPSRDICQRGTSLTIQCQVDSQVTMMFWYRQQPGQSLTLIATANQGSEATYESGFVIDKFPISRPNLTFSTLTVSNMSPEDSSIYLCSATLGRNTEAFFGQGTRLTVV.

J is TRBJ2-7 and V is TRBV27, with 10 bases identical to TRBD2. V gave up 0 bases and J gave up 0 bases; unmatched junction bases: 5. The CDR3 covers 17 residues. Germline V CDR1 and CDR2: MNHEY, SMNVEV (reference sequence). CDR3 residues: CASSLSSGRFSSYEQYF. The CDR3 nucleotides are TGTGCCAGCAGTTTATCTAGCGGGAGGTTTTCCTCCTACGAGCAGTACTTC.

This clonotype has just a few counts. This chain joins TRBV7-2 and TRBJ2-5, with 10 bases fitting TRBD2. The V gene end was trimmed by 4 bases and the J gene end by 1 base; junction bases not matched to a gene: 12. Germline CDR1 and CDR2: SGHTA and FQGNSA. The CDR3 extends over 18 amino acids. CDR3 sequence reads: CASSWRLAGVWAQETQYF. The CDR3 DNA follows: TGTGCCAGCAGCTGGAGGCTAGCGGGAGTTTGGGCCCAAGAGACCCAGTACTTC.

The V call is TRBV27, the J call TRBJ2-1; tentative D call: TRBD1 (5 bases). The V gene lost 8 bases and the J gene lost 6 bases, with 14 bases spanning the gap. Germline V gene lookup returns CDR1 MNHEY and CDR2 SMNVEV (reference sequence). This CDR3 is 13 amino acids long. The CDR3, as DNA: TGTGCCAGCTCAGGGTCAGGTTTCAATGAGCAGTTCTTC. Residues: CASSGSGFNEQFF.

V and J are TRBV18 and TRBJ2-3; 7 positions agree with TRBD2. Germline CDR1 is KGHSH and CDR2 is LQKENI. The trim removed 0 bases at V and 4 bases at J, leaving 4 bases unmatched. The CDR3 loop spans 15 amino acids. The CDR3 DNA sequence: TGTGCCAGCTCACCACCGAGCGGGGCGGCAGATACGCAGTATTTT. Protein sequence: CASSPPSGAADTQYF.

The V call is TRBV4-1, the J call TRBJ1-6, with D possibly being TRBD1 (5 bases). The CDR3 length is 15 residues. CDR1 MGHRA and CDR2 YSYEKL come from the germline V gene. Deletions cut 0 bases from V and 10 bases from J, with 13 bases between. The CDR3 protein is CASSQDQGAPSPLHF. The CDR3 DNA reads as TGCGCCAGCAGCCAAGATCAGGGAGCACCGTCACCCCTCCACTTT.

This clonotype was recorded a few times. The chain combines TRBV6-2 or TRBV6-3 with TRBJ2-7; 11 bases are shared with TRBD2. Matching the DNA end better, TRBJ2-1 makes the J call doubtful. This CDR3 is 16 amino acids long. Germline V gives CDR1 MNHEY, CDR2 SVGEGT. Here the CDR3 reads CASILRGTSGTYEQFF. CDR3 bases: TGTGCCAGCATTCTCCGCGGGACTAGCGGAACCTACGAGCAGTTCTTC.

V gene TRBV6-6 combines with J gene TRBJ2-5, with 9 bases identical to TRBD1. The length of the CDR3 is 15 residues. V shed 2 bases and J 5 bases; nucleotides not matched to a gene: 6. The germline V gene encodes CDR1 MNHNY and CDR2 SVGAGI (reference sequence). The CDR3 DNA follows: TGTGCCAGCAGTTACCCCGACAGGGGGGCGGAGACCCAGTACTTC. Its protein is CASSYPDRGAETQYF.

This clonotype came up a few times. The rearrangement links TRBV12-3 or TRBV12-4 to TRBJ2-5; 7 bases map to TRBD2. Gene TRBJ2-1 matches the end of the DNA better, so the J call may be wrong. The CDR3 length is 15 residues. CDR3 in amino acids: CASRWGGLVGNEQFF. CDR3 sequence (DNA): TGTGCCAGCAGGTGGGGGGGTCTAGTAGGGAATGAGCAGTTCTTC.

In this sample, this clonotype turned up a few times. The chain links TRBV27 to TRBJ1-1, with a weak D call TRBD1 (5 bases). The germline V and J ends were trimmed by 3 bases and 5 bases, with 13 bases remaining between them. Germline V gene lookup returns CDR1 MNHEY and CDR2 SMNVEV (reference sequence). The CDR3 spans 14 residues. CDR3 loop: CASSLMGDGTEAFF. The CDR3 coding sequence is TGTGCCAGCAGTTTGATGGGGGATGGAACTGAAGCTTTCTTT.